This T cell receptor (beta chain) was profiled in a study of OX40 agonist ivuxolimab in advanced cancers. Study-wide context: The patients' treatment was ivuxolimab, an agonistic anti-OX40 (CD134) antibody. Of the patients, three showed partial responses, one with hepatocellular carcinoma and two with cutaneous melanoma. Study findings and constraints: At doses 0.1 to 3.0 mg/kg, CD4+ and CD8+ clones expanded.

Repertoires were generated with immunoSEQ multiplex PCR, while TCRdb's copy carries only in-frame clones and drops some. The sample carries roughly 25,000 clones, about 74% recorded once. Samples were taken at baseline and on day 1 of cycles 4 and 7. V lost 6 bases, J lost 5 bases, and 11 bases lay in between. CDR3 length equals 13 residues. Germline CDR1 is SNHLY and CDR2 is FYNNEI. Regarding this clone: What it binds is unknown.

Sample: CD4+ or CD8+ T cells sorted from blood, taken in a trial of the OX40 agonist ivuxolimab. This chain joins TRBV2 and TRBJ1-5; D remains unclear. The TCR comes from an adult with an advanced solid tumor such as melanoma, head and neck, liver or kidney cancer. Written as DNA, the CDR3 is TGTGCCAGCAGGGGGTGGGTGTATCAGCCCCAGCATTTT. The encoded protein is CASRGWVYQPQHF.